This T cell receptor beta chain was obtained from a study of T cells in Graves' hyperthyroidism and ophthalmopathy. General observations from the study: Median prediction lead before ophthalmopathy onset was 5 to 7.5 months with the model.

The diagnoses drew upon clinical symptoms, serum thyroxine and TRAb, thyroid ultrasound and orbital computed tomography. About 10 ml of fresh peripheral blood supplied the PBMCs. A remark on this clonotype: The antigen remains undetermined. The junction shows a germline mismatch at one end, possibly a read error.

The germline CDR1 and CDR2 sequences are SEHNR and FQNEAQ (reference sequence). The CDR3 length is 16 residues. There were TCR beta CDR3 regions amplified from RNA transcripts. First-round RT-PCR with HTBI primers amplified the TCR CDR3 region. TCRdb called the multiplex PCR reads again in MiXCR, with one record for every CDR3 protein. The data show fewer than 350,000 distinct CDR3 sequences, around a fifth seen once. The TCR sequence derives from a man over 45 with Graves' ophthalmopathy. Sequences were obtained from blood. The V and J genes are TRBV7-9 and TRBJ2-1; 8 bases are shared with TRBD1. Here the CDR3 DNA reads TGTGCCGGCAGCTCCCGGACAGGGCCACCCCAGAATGAGCAGTTCTTC. As protein: CAGSSRTGPPQNEQFF.